Below are 10 T cell receptor beta chains sequenced from a single sample in a study of shared clonotypes between healthy human individuals. Terminally differentiated effector memory CD45RA+ cells were left out of the naive CD8 fraction, which was CD45RO-negative and positively selected for CCR7. TCRdb's copy holds only in-frame clones and misses some; the assay was immunoSEQ multiplex PCR. The table has around 600,000 clones, roughly 98% seen once. Sequenced sample: naive CD8+ T cells sorted from blood. All receptors derive from a young man in good health.

V and J are TRBV27 and TRBJ1-2; TRBD1 agrees at 11 bases. Trimming took 6 bases from V and 4 from J; bases not matched to a gene: 10. The germline gives CDR1 MNHEY, CDR2 SMNVEV (reference sequence). The CDR3 covers 16 residues. This CDR3 is CASSPGQGAPLYGYTF. The CDR3 coding sequence is TGTGCCAGCAGCCCTGGACAGGGGGCGCCTCTCTATGGCTACACCTTC.

CDR3 in amino acids: CATRTDGGGTEQFF. Written as DNA, the CDR3 is TGTGCCACCAGAACAGACGGGGGAGGGACTGAGCAGTTCTTC. V usage is TRBV15 and J usage is TRBJ2-1, with 7 bases fitting TRBD2. The CDR3 totals 14 residues. Germline CDR1 is LNHNV and CDR2 is YYDKDF (reference sequence). Trimming took 6 bases from V and 9 from J; bases not matched to a gene: 11.

J is TRBJ1-3 and V is TRBV11-2; TRBD1 agrees at 8 bases. V lost 5 bases to trimming and J lost 2 bases; unmatched junction nucleotides: 5. The CDR3 spans 15 residues. The germline V gene encodes CDR1 SGHAT and CDR2 FQNNGV. CDR3 DNA: TGTGCCAGCAGCACGGGACAGGCCCCTGGAAACACCATATATTTT. This sequence encodes CASSTGQAPGNTIYF.

This clone has just one count. The chain recombines TRBV29-1 with TRBJ2-3; no firm D call. Trimming left V 3 bases short and J 4 bases short, with 14 bases between. Germline V gives CDR1 SQVTM, CDR2 ANQGSEA. This CDR3 has 14 residues. The CDR3, as DNA: TGCAGCGTTGAGGCAACCGACCTTTCAGATACGCAGTATTTT. This encodes CSVEATDLSDTQYF.

This clone came up once. The rearrangement uses TRBV14 and TRBJ2-7, with 7 positions matching TRBD1. V was pared by 0 bases and J by 5 bases, with 7 bases of the junction left unmatched. CDR1 and CDR2 (germline): SGHDN, FVKESK. This CDR3 comprises 15 residues. The CDR3 protein is CASSQETGYYHEQYF. CDR3 coding DNA: TGTGCCAGCAGCCAAGAGACAGGGTATTACCACGAGCAGTACTTC.

For this clone: Within the sample, other DNA sequences also encode this same CDR3. The rearrangement links TRBV20-1 to TRBJ1-1; D is undetermined. CDR1 DFQATT and CDR2 SNEGSKA come from the germline V gene (reference sequence). Between the trimmed V and J ends, which lost 6 bases and 4 bases, there was a span of 9 bases. The CDR3 loop spans 11 amino acids. The CDR3 loop reads CSARVGTEAFF. The CDR3 nucleotides are TGCAGTGCGAGGGTGGGCACTGAAGCTTTCTTT.

This clone was counted once. The genes are TRBV27 and TRBJ2-7; 10 bases agree with TRBD2. Germline V gene data show CDR1 as MNHEY and CDR2 as SMNVEV (reference sequence). The CDR3 consists of 16 residues. V was pared by 2 bases and J by 4 bases, with 8 bases of the junction left unmatched. The CDR3 region is CASSLMSGRAGYEQYF. The CDR3, as DNA: TGTGCCAGCAGTTTAATGAGCGGGAGGGCTGGATACGAGCAGTACTTC.

This chain connects TRBV15 to TRBJ2-7; either TRBD1 or TRBD2 may fit D (5 bases each). Germline CDR1 LNHNV, CDR2 YYDKDF (reference sequence). V was shortened by 3 bases and J by 2 bases, with 14 bases between the two germline ends. The CDR3 is made up of 15 amino acids. The CDR3 is CATSRNGRETYEQYF. The CDR3 DNA sequence: TGTGCCACCAGCAGGAACGGCAGGGAGACCTACGAGCAGTACTTC.

V usage is TRBV2 and J usage is TRBJ2-7; 11 bases map to TRBD1. V lost 6 bases and J lost 9; bases outside the gene matches: 16. The CDR3 covers 16 residues. Germline V CDR1 and CDR2: SNHLY, FYNNEI. The CDR3 DNA is TGTGCCAGCAGCGGGGCTTGGGACAGGGGGGACTTCGGGCAGTACTTC. Protein product: CASSGAWDRGDFGQYF.

J is TRBJ2-7 and V is TRBV7-2; 14 bases align to TRBD2. The J segment lost 2 bases and the V segment lost 1 base, leaving 4 bases of the junction unmatched. The CDR3 extends over 17 amino acids. Germline V gene data show CDR1 as SGHTA and CDR2 as FQGNSA. The CDR3: CASSLGGLAGVPYEQYF. Here the CDR3 DNA reads TGTGCCAGCAGCTTAGGGGGACTAGCGGGAGTCCCCTACGAGCAGTACTTC.